The clone carrying this TCR beta chain has a count of ten or more. This entry belongs to a study of blood T cells in healthy people across ages. The CDR3 has 11 residues. The V gene lost 5 bases and the J gene lost 9 bases, with 8 bases spanning the gap. CDR1 is SGHTA and CDR2 is FQGNSA in the germline V gene. Then a second PCR, running roughly 7 to 11 cycles, was carried out with a sample-barcoded 5' primer and a J-beta primer mix. TCRdb recomputed calls from the 5' RACE reads with MiXCR, one row per CDR3 protein. The table records around 2 million distinct CDR3 sequences, about two fifths of them present only once. Donors ranged from about 6 to 90 years old and were healthy Caucasians in Russia.

The chain links TRBV7-2 to TRBJ1-3; no clear D gene. The sample taken for sequencing was blood. The clonotype comes from a human donor in good health. DNA of the CDR3: TGTGCCAGCAGCCTGGGCCCCACCATATATTTT. Amino acids: CASSLGPTIYF.